This record concerns one T cell receptor (beta chain) sequence. The source of the sample is a study of blood T cell repertoires in COVID-19. Overall study: Acute and convalescent COVID-19 samples came from the United States, Italy and Spain. Nucleic acid was either cDNA or gDNA, and it came from T cells, B-cell-depleted T cells, or PBMCs.

The Seattle patients, enrolled during active infection, were followed longitudinally. V shed 5 bases and J 7 bases; nucleotides not matched to a gene: 11. CDR3 length equals 16 residues. Germline CDR1 reads SGHTA; CDR2 reads FQGNSA. In the original analysis: Estimation of nucleated cell counts was performed using reference gene primer amplification. Method: immunoSEQ multiplex PCR; TCRdb's copy keeps in-frame clones and lacks some. V and J calls and clone size follow that table, whereas D and trimming were derived from the DNA. The repertoire holds roughly 200,000 clones, with about four fifths as singletons.

The chain links TRBV7-2 to TRBJ1-5; 10 nucleotides line up with TRBD1. The receptor's source is a woman in her 40s with COVID-19, enrolled during active disease. Sequenced material: peripheral blood. CDR3 residues: CASSRRDRGWSQPQHF. The CDR3 DNA reads TGTGCCAGCAGCCGCCGGGACAGGGGATGGAGCCAGCCCCAGCATTTT. Drawing the rest from reference TRBV7-2 and TRBJ1-5, the complete variable domain is GAGVSQSPSNKVTEKGKDVELRCDPISGHTALYWYRQSLGQGLEFLIYFQGNSAPDKSGLPSDRFSAERTGGSVSTLTIQRTQQEDSAVYLCASSRRDRGWSQPQHFGDGTRLSIL.